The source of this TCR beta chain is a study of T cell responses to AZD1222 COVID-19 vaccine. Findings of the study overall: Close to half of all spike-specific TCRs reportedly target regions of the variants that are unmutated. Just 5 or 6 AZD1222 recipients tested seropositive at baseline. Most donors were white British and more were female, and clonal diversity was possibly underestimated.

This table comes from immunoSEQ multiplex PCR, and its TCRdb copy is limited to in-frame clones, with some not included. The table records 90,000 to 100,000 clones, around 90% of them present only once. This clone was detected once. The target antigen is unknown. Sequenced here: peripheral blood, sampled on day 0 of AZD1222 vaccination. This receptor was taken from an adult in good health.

The CDR3 DNA reads as TGTGCCAGCAGCTTAGGGGTCAGGGGCACTAATGAAAAACTGTTTTTT. Residues: CASSLGVRGTNEKLFF. The J gene is TRBJ1-4, the V gene TRBV7-2; D perhaps matches TRBD1 (6 bases). The ends were cut back, 1 base at V and 2 bases at J, with 11 bases in the middle. This CDR3 has 16 residues. Germline-derived CDR1 and CDR2 are SGHTA and FQGNSA.